The 27 T cell receptor beta chains listed next were all sequenced from one sample in a study of cytomegalovirus exposure and HLA in healthy donors. The assay was immunoSEQ multiplex PCR, and TCRdb's table has in-frame clones only and misses some. The repertoire holds 70,000 to 75,000 clones, with about 94% as singletons. Material: PBMCs. These receptors were taken from a woman aged 18-30 years in good health and CMV-seropositive.

This chain uses TRBV5-6 with TRBJ2-3, with 10 bases that match TRBD2. Germline V gene lookup returns CDR1 SGHDT and CDR2 YYEEEE. This CDR3 has 17 amino acids. V was pared by 0 bases and J by 1 base, with 5 bases of the junction left unmatched. Written as DNA, the CDR3 is TGTGCCAGCAGCTTGGCGTTAGCGGGGGGCCGCACAGATACGCAGTATTTT. Translating gives CASSLALAGGRTDTQYF.

The V call is TRBV6-5, the J call TRBJ2-1; 7 bases fit TRBD2. Germline values: CDR1 MNHEY, CDR2 SVGAGI. This CDR3 comprises 13 residues. Trimming at V came to 2 bases and at J to 6 bases, leaving 1 base not matched to a gene. The CDR3 loop reads CASSYGGSNEQFF. As DNA, the CDR3 is TGTGCCAGCAGTTACGGCGGGAGCAATGAGCAGTTCTTC.

This chain uses TRBV5-6 with TRBJ2-1; 9 nucleotides agree with TRBD2. This CDR3 comprises 17 residues. V shed 1 base and J 7 bases; nucleotides not matched to a gene: 12. Germline CDR1 and CDR2: SGHDT and YYEEEE. In nucleotides, the CDR3 is TGTGCCAGCAGCTTGTTTTCAGCGGGGGGCGGAGAAAATGAGCAGTTCTTC. Translated, it gives CASSLFSAGGGENEQFF. The full variable domain, in which reference TRBV5-6 and TRBJ2-1 provide the parts outside the CDR3, is DAGVTQSPTHLIKTRGQQVTLRCSPKSGHDTVSWYQQALGQGPQFIFQYYEEEERQRGNFPDRFSGHQFPNYSSELNVNALLLGDSALYLCASSLFSAGGGENEQFFGPGTRLTVL.

The chain has TRBV6-1 and TRBJ1-2, with 11 bases aligning to TRBD1. CDR1 and CDR2 (germline): MNHNS, SASEGT. V was clipped by 2 bases and J by 5 bases; unmatched bases: 7. This CDR3 region has 16 residues. This CDR3 is CASSESPGQGVYGYTF. The CDR3 nucleotides are TGTGCCAGCAGTGAATCGCCGGGACAGGGGGTTTATGGCTACACCTTC.

This clone was observed once. The chain carries TRBV27 and TRBJ2-5, with D uncertain. The CDR3 is made up of 13 amino acids. V lost 3 bases and J 1 base, leaving 6 bases between the germline ends. Germline CDR1 is MNHEY and CDR2 is SMNVEV (reference sequence). CDR3 DNA: TGTGCCAGCAGTTTTGGAGTCCAAGAGACCCAGTACTTC. The encoded protein is CASSFGVQETQYF.

Only one count was recorded for this clone. The V gene is TRBV6-6, the J gene TRBJ2-7; 10 bases fit TRBD2. CDR1 MNHNY and CDR2 SVGAGI come from the germline V gene (reference sequence). The CDR3 runs to 15 residues. Unmatched junction bases numbered 9, after V lost 7 bases and J lost 3 bases. CDR3 DNA sequence: TGTGCCAGCACCCACGGCGCTAGCGGGAGCTACGAGCAGTACTTC. Translating it yields CASTHGASGSYEQYF.

V and J are TRBV5-1 and TRBJ2-3, with TRBD2 matching 11 bases. The V segment lost 3 bases and the J segment 4 bases; nucleotides outside the gene matches: 7. The CDR3 runs to 16 residues. The germline V gene encodes CDR1 SGHRS and CDR2 YFSETQ. CDR3 DNA: TGCGCCAGCAGCTCAAGTACTAGCGGGGGCTCAGATACGCAGTATTTT. It codes for CASSSSTSGGSDTQYF.

CDR3 nucleotide sequence: TGCGCCAGCAGCTGGGCCTCAGATACGCAGTATTTT. Encoded protein: CASSWASDTQYF. The chain recombines TRBV5-1 with TRBJ2-3; D is uncertain. The CDR3 has 12 amino acids. The V and J ends lost 3 bases and 4 bases respectively, with 6 bases between them. Germline CDR1 is SGHRS and CDR2 is YFSETQ.

V gene TRBV5-4 combines with J gene TRBJ2-5, with a weak D call TRBD2 (6 bases). The CDR3 is 14 amino acids. In germline, CDR1 is SGHNT, CDR2 YYREEE (reference sequence). Between the trimmed V and J ends, which lost 2 bases and 5 bases, there was a span of 13 bases. The CDR3 region is CASSLSGLMETQYF. DNA of the CDR3: TGTGCCAGCAGCTTATCGGGACTGATGGAGACCCAGTACTTC.

The chain carries TRBV6-5 and TRBJ1-1; 8 bases align to TRBD1. Germline CDR1 reads MNHEY; CDR2 reads SVGAGI. With V trimmed by 5 bases and J by 5 bases, 4 bases remained unmatched. The CDR3 runs 13 residues. CDR3 amino acids: CASSLRGRTEAFF. The CDR3 nucleotides are TGTGCCAGCAGTCTCAGGGGGCGGACTGAAGCTTTCTTT.

The chain uses TRBV4-2 and TRBJ1-4; 7 positions match TRBD1. Germline V lookup: CDR1 LGHNA, CDR2 YNFKEQ. Unmatched junction bases numbered 14, after V lost 4 bases and J lost 6 bases. The CDR3 is made up of 17 amino acids. CDR3 region: CASSPGTVNSRDEKLFF. CDR3 in DNA: TGTGCCAGCAGCCCAGGGACAGTCAATTCAAGGGATGAAAAACTGTTTTTT.

CDR3 DNA sequence: TGTGCCAGCAGCCAAGCTGTTAGGGGGAACTACCAAGAGACCCAGTACTTC. It translates to CASSQAVRGNYQETQYF. The rearrangement uses TRBV14 and TRBJ2-5, with D possibly matching TRBD1 (6 bases). The V and J ends lost 1 base and 0 bases respectively, with 15 bases between them. Germline lookup yields CDR1 SGHDN and CDR2 FVKESK. The CDR3 contains 17 residues.

This clone has just one count. The rearrangement uses TRBV9 and TRBJ2-7, with 7 bases matching TRBD1. V lost 4 bases, J lost 7 bases, and 11 bases stayed unmatched. This CDR3 is built from 14 residues. Germline V gene lookup returns CDR1 SGDLS and CDR2 YYNGEE. The CDR3 is CASSLGQVPLEQYF. CDR3 coding DNA: TGTGCCAGCAGCCTAGGACAGGTACCTCTGGAGCAGTACTTC.

The chain links TRBV30 to TRBJ1-5; 7 bases match TRBD1. Germline V gene lookup returns CDR1 GTSNPN and CDR2 SVGIG (reference sequence). V trimming: 1 base; J trimming: 3 bases; junction bases outside the gene matches: 3. CDR3 size: 14 residues. The DNA of the CDR3 is TGTGCCTGGAGTGAGGACAGGCTCAATCAGCCCCAGCATTTT. Protein sequence: CAWSEDRLNQPQHF.

The rearrangement links TRBV6-5 to TRBJ2-1; 10 bases map to TRBD2. The V segment lost 5 bases and the J segment 6 bases; nucleotides outside the gene matches: 7. The CDR3 sequence is 15 residues long. Germline V lookup: CDR1 MNHEY, CDR2 SVGAGI. DNA for the CDR3: TGTGCCAGCAGTCCTGGGACTAGCGACCGCAATGAGCAGTTCTTC. Amino acid sequence: CASSPGTSDRNEQFF.

V is TRBV21-1 and J is TRBJ2-1; TRBD2 is the table's D call and was not checked against the DNA. TRBV21-1 is marked as a pseudogene. CDR3 length: 19 amino acids. CDR3: CASSKKLAGVLCGFCEQFF. The CDR3 nucleotides are TGTGCCAGCAGCAAAAAGCTAGCGGGAGTTCTCTGTGGGTTCTGTGAGCAGTTCTTC.

The chain is built from TRBV19 and TRBJ2-3; no firm D call. Trimming pared 3 bases from V and 4 bases from J, leaving 11 bases between. Per the germline V gene, CDR1 is LNHDA and CDR2 is SQIVND (reference sequence). This CDR3 spans 14 amino acids. CDR3 DNA: TGTGCCAGTAGTATCCGCACATATCCAGATACGCAGTATTTT. Amino acids: CASSIRTYPDTQYF.

The V and J genes are TRBV7-9 and TRBJ1-1; 11 bases match TRBD1. Per the germline V gene, CDR1 is SEHNR and CDR2 is FQNEAQ (reference sequence). With V trimmed by 1 base and J by 11 bases, 9 bases remained unmatched. This CDR3 has 15 amino acids. CDR3: CASSLEGQGARWAFF. In DNA, the CDR3 is TGTGCCAGCAGCTTAGAAGGACAGGGGGCGCGTTGGGCTTTCTTT.

The CDR3 protein is CASRGTGGVGQPQHF. As DNA, the CDR3 is TGTGCCAGCAGGGGGACAGGGGGGGTAGGTCAGCCCCAGCATTTT. The chain combines TRBV5-8 with TRBJ1-5, with 11 bases fitting TRBD1. J was trimmed by 6 bases and V by 5 bases; bases with no gene match: 7. The CDR3 loop spans 15 amino acids. Germline CDR1 reads SGHTS; CDR2 reads YDEGEE.

The chain carries TRBV7-8 and TRBJ1-1; D is ambiguous. V was pared by 3 bases and J by 1 base, with 6 bases between. Germline CDR1 and CDR2: SGHVS and FQNEAQ. CDR3 length: 13 residues. The CDR3 DNA sequence: TGTGCCAGCAGCTTTGGAGGGAACACTGAAGCTTTCTTT. It yields the protein CASSFGGNTEAFF.

This chain uses TRBV6-5 with TRBJ2-7, with 9 positions matching TRBD1. There are 14 residues in the CDR3. Unmatched junction bases numbered 8, after V lost 7 bases and J lost 4 bases. CDR1 and CDR2 (germline): MNHEY, SVGAGI. The CDR3 nucleotides read TGTGCCAGCAAGCTGGGACAGGGAGTGTACGAGCAGTACTTC. This codes for CASKLGQGVYEQYF.

V gene TRBV11-1 combines with J gene TRBJ2-1, with D possibly TRBD2 on 7 matching bases. The ends were cut back, 1 base at V and 6 bases at J, with 16 bases in the middle. The CDR3 contains 16 residues. The germline CDR1 and CDR2 sequences are SGHAT and FQDESV (reference sequence). The DNA for the CDR3 is TGTGCCAGCAGCTTAGTGGGGGGGCTATTGTTCAATGAGCAGTTCTTC. Translating it yields CASSLVGGLLFNEQFF.

The rearrangement joins TRBV10-3 to TRBJ2-2; a possible D gene is TRBD1 (6 bases). Trimming left V 4 bases short and J 4 bases short, with 13 bases between. The CDR3 length is 15 residues. The V gene's germline CDR1 is ENHRY and CDR2 SYGVKD. The CDR3 sequence is CAISGRGPPTGELFF. For the CDR3, the DNA is TGTGCCATCAGTGGCAGGGGCCCACCCACCGGGGAGCTGTTTTTT.

J is TRBJ2-4 and V is TRBV4-2; 8 bases agree with TRBD2. The junction had 16 bases not matched to a gene; V was cut back by 0 bases and J by 6 bases. Germline V gene data show CDR1 as LGHNA and CDR2 as YNFKEQ. The CDR3 extends over 19 amino acids. The CDR3 coding sequence is TGTGCCAGCAGCCAAGATCCTGCGGGAGGTGAGGGGTCGATAAACATTCAGTACTTC. As protein: CASSQDPAGGEGSINIQYF.

The J gene is TRBJ1-2, the V gene TRBV4-2, with TRBD1 matching 8 bases. This CDR3 spans 15 amino acids. Germline V CDR1 and CDR2: LGHNA, YNFKEQ. The V and J ends lost 3 bases and 4 bases, in that order; junction bases with no gene match: 7. The CDR3 DNA sequence: TGTGCCAGCAGCCAGACAGGGGCCCGGGCCTATGGCTACACCTTC. It encodes CASSQTGARAYGYTF.

The gene calls are TRBV27 and TRBJ1-1; unclear D gene. The CDR3 runs 14 residues. The germline V gene has CDR1 MNHEY and CDR2 SMNVEV (reference sequence). Trimming removed 6 bases from V and 3 bases from J, with 14 bases in between. The CDR3 bases are TGTGCCAGCAGCCCTAGGTGGCCGGACACTGAAGCTTTCTTT. Translating it yields CASSPRWPDTEAFF.

The chain couples TRBV5-4 to TRBJ2-7; 9 bases are shared with TRBD1. The V and J ends lost 4 bases and 3 bases, in that order; junction bases with no gene match: 8. The CDR3 is 15 residues long. The germline CDR1 and CDR2 sequences are SGHNT and YYREEE (reference sequence). This CDR3 is CASSPAGQGFYEQYF. CDR3 coding DNA: TGTGCCAGCAGCCCCGCCGGACAGGGGTTCTACGAGCAGTACTTC.